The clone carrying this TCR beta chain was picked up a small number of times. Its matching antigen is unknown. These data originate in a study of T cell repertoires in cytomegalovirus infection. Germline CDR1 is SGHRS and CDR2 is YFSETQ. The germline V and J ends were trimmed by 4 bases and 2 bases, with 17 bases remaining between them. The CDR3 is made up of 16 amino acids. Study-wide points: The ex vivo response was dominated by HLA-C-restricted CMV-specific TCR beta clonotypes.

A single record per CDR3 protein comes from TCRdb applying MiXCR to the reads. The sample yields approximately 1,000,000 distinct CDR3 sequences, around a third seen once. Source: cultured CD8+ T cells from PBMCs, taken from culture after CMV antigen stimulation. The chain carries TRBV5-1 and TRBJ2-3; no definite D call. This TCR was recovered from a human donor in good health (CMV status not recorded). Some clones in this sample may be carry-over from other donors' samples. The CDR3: CASSGRTAGYTDTQYF. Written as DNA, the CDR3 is TGCGCCAGCAGCGGAAGGACGGCCGGATACACAGATACGCAGTATTTT.